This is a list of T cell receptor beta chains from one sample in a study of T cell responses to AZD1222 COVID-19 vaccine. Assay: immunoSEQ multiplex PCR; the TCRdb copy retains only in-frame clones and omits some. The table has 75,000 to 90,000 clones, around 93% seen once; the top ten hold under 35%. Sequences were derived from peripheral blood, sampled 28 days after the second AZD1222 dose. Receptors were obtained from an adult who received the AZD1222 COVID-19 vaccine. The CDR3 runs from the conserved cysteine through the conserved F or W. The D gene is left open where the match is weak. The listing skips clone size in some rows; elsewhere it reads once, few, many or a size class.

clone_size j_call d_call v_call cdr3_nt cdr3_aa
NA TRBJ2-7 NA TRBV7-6 TGTGCCAGCAGCCTTCTAGCAAGCGAGCAGTACTTC CASSLLASEQYF
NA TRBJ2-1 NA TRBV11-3 TGTGCCAGCAGCCGTAAAATCAATGAGCAGTTCTTC CASSRKINEQFF
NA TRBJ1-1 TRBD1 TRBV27 TGTGCCAGCAGCGGACAGGGCGGCACTGAAGCTTTCTTT CASSGQGGTEAFF
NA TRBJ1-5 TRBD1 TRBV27 TGTGCCAGCAGTTTTGGGACAGGGGGCAATCAGCCCCAGCATTTT CASSFGTGGNQPQHF
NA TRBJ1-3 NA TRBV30 TGTGCCTGGAGCCAACAGGGAAACACCATATATTTT CAWSQQGNTIYF
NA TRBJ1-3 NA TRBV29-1 TGCAGCGTTGAAGATCGGGTTCACTCTGGAAACACCATATATTTT CSVEDRVHSGNTIYF
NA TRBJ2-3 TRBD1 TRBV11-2 TGTGCCAGCAGCCCTACAGGGGGCTCCGACACAGATACGCAGTATTTT CASSPTGGSDTDTQYF
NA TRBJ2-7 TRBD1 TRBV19 TGTGCCAGTAGTATCCCGGGACAGGGGACCTACGAGCAGTACTTC CASSIPGQGTYEQYF
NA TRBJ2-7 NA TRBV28 TGTGCCAGCAGTCGAGAGACCAGCCCTACTACGCATCAGTACTTC CASSRETSPTTHQYF
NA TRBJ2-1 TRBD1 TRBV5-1 TGCGCCAGCAGCGTGCGGGACAGGAGCAATGAGCAGTTCTTC CASSVRDRSNEQFF
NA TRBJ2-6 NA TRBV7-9 TGTGCCAGCAGCTTACGGAAGTTTCAGGACATGTATGGGGCCAACGTCCTGACTTTC CASSLRKFQDMYGANVLTF
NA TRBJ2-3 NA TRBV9 TGTGCCAGCAGCCCCACGCTCGGAGGGCAGGGTTATACGCAGTATTTT CASSPTLGGQGYTQYF
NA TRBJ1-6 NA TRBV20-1 TGCAGTGCTACCGGAGGTAACGGCCTCCACTTT CSATGGNGLHF
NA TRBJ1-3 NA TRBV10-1 TGCGCCCCCAAAAACTTCTCTGGAAACACCATATATTTT CAPKNFSGNTIYF
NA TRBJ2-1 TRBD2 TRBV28 TGTGCCAGCAGCCAGAGCGGGAGGGCCAACAATGAGCAGTTCTTC CASSQSGRANNEQFF
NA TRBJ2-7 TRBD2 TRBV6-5 TGTGCCAGCAGTTCCTTAGCGGGAGGAATCTACGAGCAGTACTTC CASSSLAGGIYEQYF
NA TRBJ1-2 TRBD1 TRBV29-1 TGCAGCGTTGACACGACCAGGGGGGGCTACACCTTC CSVDTTRGGYTF
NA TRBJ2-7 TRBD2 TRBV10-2 TGCGCCAGCAGTGAGACTAGCGGGGGCTACGAGCAGTACTTC CASSETSGGYEQYF
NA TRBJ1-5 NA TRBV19 TGTGCCAGTAGTATAGGGGCGAACAATCAGCCCCAGCATTTT CASSIGANNQPQHF
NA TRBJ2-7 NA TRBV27 TGTGCCAGCAGTATCGACCCCGGGACCAGAAACGAGCAGTACTTC CASSIDPGTRNEQYF
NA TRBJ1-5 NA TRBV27 TGTGCCAGCAGTTTATCCGGATATAGCAATCAGCCCCAGCATTTT CASSLSGYSNQPQHF
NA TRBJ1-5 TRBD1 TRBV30 TGTGCCTGGAGCGAATCAGGGGGAAATCAGCCCCAGCATTTT CAWSESGGNQPQHF
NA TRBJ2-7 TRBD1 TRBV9 TGTGCCAGCAGCGTAAGCCCGGACAGGAGCTCCTACGAGCAGTACTTC CASSVSPDRSSYEQYF
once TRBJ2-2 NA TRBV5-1 TGCGCCAGTTCGGGACTCAAGAACACCGGGGAGCTGTTTTTT CASSGLKNTGELFF
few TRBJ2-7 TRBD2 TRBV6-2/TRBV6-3 TGTGCCAGCAGTCAGGGGACTAGCGGGAGCTCCGAGCAGTACTTC CASSQGTSGSSEQYF
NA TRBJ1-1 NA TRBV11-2 TGTGCCAGCAGCTTAGGTTTGGGGAACACTGAAGCTTTCTTT CASSLGLGNTEAFF
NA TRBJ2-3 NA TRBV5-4 TGTGCCAGCAGCTTGGAAGTGACAGATACGCAGTATTTT CASSLEVTDTQYF
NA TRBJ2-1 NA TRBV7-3 TGTGCCAGCAGCTTTTCCGGGTATCCTTACAATGAGCAGTTCTTC CASSFSGYPYNEQFF
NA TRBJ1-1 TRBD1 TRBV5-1 TGCGCCAGCGTAGAACGGACAGGGAACACTGAAGCTTTCTTT CASVERTGNTEAFF
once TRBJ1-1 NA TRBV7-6 TGTGCCAGCAGCTTAGCGGCAGGGCGAGTGAACACTGAAGCTTTCTTT CASSLAAGRVNTEAFF
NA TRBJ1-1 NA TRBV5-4 TGTGCCAGCAGCTCTCCAGTGACAAGTAGGGCTTTCTTT CASSSPVTSRAFF
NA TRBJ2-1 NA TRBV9 TGTGCCAGCAGTGAGCTTGGAGGAGGGAACAATGAGCAGTTCTTC CASSELGGGNNEQFF
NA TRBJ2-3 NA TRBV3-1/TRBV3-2 TGTGCCAGCAGCCGGGGCGGGAGCACAGATACGCAGTATTTT CASSRGGSTDTQYF
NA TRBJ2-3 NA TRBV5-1 TGCGCCAGCAGCTTGGGGCTAACCACAGATACGCAGTATTTT CASSLGLTTDTQYF
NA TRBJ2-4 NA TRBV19 TGTGCCAGTAGTATAGGGTGGGCCCGTCAGGAGGCCAAAAACATTCAGTACTTC CASSIGWARQEAKNIQYF
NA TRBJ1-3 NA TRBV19 TGTGCCAGTAGACGAAGGGACTCTGGAAACACCATATATTTT CASRRRDSGNTIYF
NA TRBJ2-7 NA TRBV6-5 TGTGCCAGCAGTTACCAGACAAACTACGAGCAGTACTTC CASSYQTNYEQYF
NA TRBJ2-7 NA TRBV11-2 TGTGCCAGCAGGTTGCTGGGGGGAGTAGGCGACGAGCAGTACTTC CASRLLGGVGDEQYF
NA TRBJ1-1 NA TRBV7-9 TGTGCCAGCAGTCGGGGGAGAGGGAACACTGAAGCTTTCTTT CASSRGRGNTEAFF
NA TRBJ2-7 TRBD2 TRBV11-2 TGTGCCAGCAGCTTGTATTTAGCGGGAGGTTCCTACGAGCAGTACTTC CASSLYLAGGSYEQYF